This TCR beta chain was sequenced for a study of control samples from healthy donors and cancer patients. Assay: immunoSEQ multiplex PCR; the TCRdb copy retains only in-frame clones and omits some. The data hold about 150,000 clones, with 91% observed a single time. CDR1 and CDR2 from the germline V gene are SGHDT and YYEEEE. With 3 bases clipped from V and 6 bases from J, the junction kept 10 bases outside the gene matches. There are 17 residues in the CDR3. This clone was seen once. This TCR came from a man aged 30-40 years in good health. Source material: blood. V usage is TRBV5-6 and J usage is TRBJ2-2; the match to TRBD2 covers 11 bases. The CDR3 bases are TGTGCCAGCAGCTCGCCTTCTAGCGGGGGGCGCGCCGGGGAGCTGTTTTTT. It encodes CASSSPSSGGRAGELFF.